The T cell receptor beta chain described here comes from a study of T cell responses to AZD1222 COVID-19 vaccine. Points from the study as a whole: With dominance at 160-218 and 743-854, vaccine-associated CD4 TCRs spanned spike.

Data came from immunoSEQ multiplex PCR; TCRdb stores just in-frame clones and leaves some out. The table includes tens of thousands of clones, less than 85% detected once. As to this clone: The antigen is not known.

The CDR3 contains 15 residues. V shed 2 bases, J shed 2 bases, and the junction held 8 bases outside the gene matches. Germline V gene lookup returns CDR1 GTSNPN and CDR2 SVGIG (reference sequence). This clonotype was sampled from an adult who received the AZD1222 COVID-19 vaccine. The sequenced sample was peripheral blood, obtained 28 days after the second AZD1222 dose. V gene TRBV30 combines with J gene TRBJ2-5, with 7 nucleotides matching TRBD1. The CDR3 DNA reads TGTGCCTGGAGTAACAGGGGCGCGGGTCAAGAGACCCAGTACTTC. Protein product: CAWSNRGAGQETQYF.